The clone carrying this T cell receptor beta chain was seen at least ten times. Antigen: not known. This entry is derived from a study of T cells in Graves' hyperthyroidism and ophthalmopathy. From germline, CDR1 is SGHTA and CDR2 FQGNSA. J was trimmed by 2 bases and V by 3 bases; bases with no gene match: 4. CDR3 size: 16 residues. Study-wide findings and caveats: The blood repertoire included most of the expanded thyroid clonotypes above 0.001.

The TCR beta CDR3 regions underwent amplification using RNA transcripts as the source. TCR CDR3 underwent first-round RT-PCR with the HTBI primer set. MiXCR, applied by TCRdb to the multiplex PCR reads, yields one record per CDR3 protein. The table shows 700,000 or so distinct CDR3 sequences, with about 14% occurring only once. Sequencing input: blood. This TCR came from a woman aged 45-65 years with Graves' ophthalmopathy. The rearrangement joins TRBV7-2 to TRBJ2-6, with TRBD2 matching over 7 bases. CDR3 region: CASSLGGGPGANVLTF. The CDR3 DNA sequence: TGTGCCAGCAGCTTGGGGGGAGGGCCTGGGGCCAACGTCCTGACTTTC. Together with reference TRBV7-2 and TRBJ2-6, the CDR3 gives the full variable domain: GAGVSQSPSNKVTEKGKDVELRCDPISGHTALYWYRQSLGQGLEFLIYFQGNSAPDKSGLPSDRFSAERTGGSVSTLTIQRTQQEDSAVYLCASSLGGGPGANVLTFGAGSRLTVL.